This T cell receptor (beta chain) was sequenced in a study of T-cell memory formation after mild COVID-19. Study conclusions and caveats: Mainly CM and EM harbored the contracting CD4+ clones; mainly EMRA harbored the CD8+ ones. The appearance of some responding clones in pre-infection memory suggested that cross-reactive memory joined.

The V and J ends lost 0 bases and 8 bases respectively, with 16 bases between them. Germline lookup yields CDR1 MNHEY and CDR2 SVGAGI. CDR3 length equals 15 residues. Barcoded TCR alpha and TCR beta cDNA libraries with UMIs came from 5'RACE using constant-segment primers. MiXCR, applied by TCRdb to the 5' RACE reads, yields one record per CDR3 protein. This sample has hundreds of thousands of distinct CDR3 sequences, with around 19% found just once. Concerning this clonotype itself: No antigen is known for it.

The V and J genes are TRBV6-5 and TRBJ1-2; weak D call: TRBD1 (5 bases). This TCR was recovered from an adult woman who had mild COVID-19 (a few samples of this study predate the infection). Cell type and time point are not known. The specimen was PBMCs or a T cell subset sorted from them (not recorded which). The CDR3 loop is CASSYSGGVIRGYTF. The CDR3 bases are TGTGCCAGCAGTTACTCTGGGGGGGTAATTCGCGGCTACACCTTC.